A selection of T cell receptor beta chains follows, all from one sample in a study of T cell responses to AZD1222 COVID-19 vaccine. The data were produced by immunoSEQ multiplex PCR, yet TCRdb's version contains in-frame clones alone and is incomplete. The sample carries some 190,000 clones, 91% recorded once. The sample in question was peripheral blood, obtained 28 days after the second AZD1222 dose. These receptors were collected from an adult who received the AZD1222 COVID-19 vaccine. The CDR3 runs from the conserved cysteine through the conserved F or W. D genes are given only for firm matches. Some rows mark clone size as missing; the rest say once, few, many or name a class of expanded clone.

cdr3_length j_call v_call d_call clone_size cdr3_aa cdr3_nt
14 TRBJ1-4 TRBV6-6 - - CAGRQVDPQEKLFF TGTGCCGGCAGACAGGTCGACCCCCAGGAAAAACTGTTTTTT
16 TRBJ2-1 TRBV5-1 TRBD2 - CASSFGGSGSYNEQFF TGCGCCAGCAGCTTTGGCGGGAGCGGCTCCTACAATGAGCAGTTCTTC
16 TRBJ1-4 TRBV30 - - CAWSVNYGAPGEKLFF TGTGCCTGGAGTGTAAATTATGGGGCTCCGGGTGAAAAACTGTTTTTT
14 TRBJ2-4 TRBV14 TRBD1 - CASSQDRGKNIQYF TGTGCCAGCAGCCAAGACAGGGGGAAAAACATTCAGTACTTC
13 TRBJ1-4 TRBV12-3/TRBV12-4 - once CATNRATGEKLFF TGTGCCACCAACCGTGCGACGGGTGAAAAACTGTTTTTT
13 TRBJ1-2 TRBV25-1 - - CASRGWANYGYTF TGTGCCAGCAGGGGGTGGGCTAACTATGGCTACACCTTC
12 TRBJ1-1 TRBV6-5 - - CAASRLNTEAFF TGTGCCGCTTCGCGGTTGAACACTGAAGCTTTCTTT
14 TRBJ2-1 TRBV18 - - CASSPPSLAGEQFF TGTGCCAGCTCACCACCGTCCCTTGCAGGCGAGCAGTTCTTC
15 TRBJ1-2 TRBV6-5 TRBD1 - CASSYSNRGNYGYTF TGTGCCAGCAGTTACTCCAACAGGGGAAACTATGGCTACACCTTC
13 TRBJ1-2 TRBV3-1/TRBV3-2 - - CASSQGAGWGYTF TGTGCCAGCAGCCAAGGAGCGGGCTGGGGCTACACCTTC
15 TRBJ1-2 TRBV7-2 TRBD1 - CASSLVTGRIYGYTF TGTGCCAGCAGCTTAGTGACAGGGCGGATCTATGGCTACACCTTC
15 TRBJ2-1 TRBV7-3 - - CASSTKVGSYNEQFF TGTGCCAGCAGCACCAAGGTGGGGAGTTACAATGAGCAGTTCTTC
15 TRBJ1-2 TRBV5-1 - - CASSVDGGPGRSYTF TGCGCCAGCAGCGTTGACGGCGGGCCAGGGAGAAGCTACACCTTC
19 TRBJ2-2 TRBV11-2 TRBD2 - CASSLESPGTTQNTGELFF TGTGCCAGCAGCTTAGAATCCCCCGGGACTACTCAGAACACCGGGGAGCTGTTTTTT
20 TRBJ2-7 TRBV21-1 - once CASSPSEGTAVAGEWYEQYF TGTGCCAGCAGCCCCTCTGAGGGCACGGCCGTAGCGGGAGAATGGTACGAGCAGTACTTC
13 TRBJ1-4 TRBV19 TRBD1 - CASSDRETEKLFF TGTGCCAGTAGTGACAGGGAGACTGAAAAACTGTTTTTT
15 TRBJ1-2 TRBV4-1 - - CASSQVLGPGYGYTF TGCGCCAGCAGCCAAGTCCTGGGCCCAGGGTATGGCTACACCTTC
17 TRBJ2-1 TRBV3-1/TRBV3-2 TRBD2 - CASSRRTSGRRYNEQFF TGTGCCAGCAGCCGCCGGACTAGCGGGAGAAGATACAATGAGCAGTTCTTC
12 TRBJ1-1 TRBV7-9 - - CASKRVNTEAFF TGTGCCAGCAAGAGGGTAAACACTGAAGCTTTCTTT
13 TRBJ1-1 TRBV9 - few CASSVVFQGEAFF TGTGCCAGCAGCGTAGTATTCCAGGGTGAAGCTTTCTTT
13 TRBJ2-1 TRBV14 - - CASSQTRLSGQFF TGTGCCAGCAGCCAGACTCGGCTCTCTGGGCAGTTCTTC
14 TRBJ1-5 TRBV7-9 - - CASSFRGSNQPQHF TGTGCCAGCAGCTTTAGGGGAAGCAATCAGCCCCAGCATTTT
18 TRBJ2-4 TRBV4-2 - - CASSQLNGRGVAKNIQYF TGTGCCAGCAGCCAATTAAATGGGCGGGGAGTAGCCAAAAACATTCAGTACTTC
16 TRBJ2-2 TRBV9 - - CASSLEGRIGTGELFF TGTGCCAGCAGCTTAGAGGGCCGGATCGGGACCGGGGAGCTGTTTTTT
14 TRBJ2-2 TRBV7-3 TRBD1 - CASSFRQGAGELFF TGTGCCAGCAGCTTTCGACAGGGAGCCGGGGAGCTGTTTTTT
11 TRBJ1-4 TRBV7-2 - few CASRKEEKLFF TGTGCCAGCAGAAAAGAGGAAAAACTGTTTTTT
12 TRBJ1-2 TRBV2 - - CASKGRNYGYTF TGTGCCAGCAAAGGCAGGAACTATGGCTACACCTTC
15 TRBJ2-5 TRBV6-5 TRBD1 - CASEKGDRDVETQYF TGTGCCAGTGAGAAAGGGGACAGGGATGTAGAGACCCAGTACTTC
16 TRBJ1-6 TRBV19 - - CASSRSGGRGNSPLHF TGTGCCAGTAGCCGATCGGGAGGGCGCGGGAATTCACCCCTCCACTTT
14 TRBJ1-1 TRBV27 - - CASSLLGRNTEAFF TGTGCCAGCAGTTTACTGGGGCGAAACACTGAAGCTTTCTTT
20 TRBJ2-1 TRBV24-1 - - CATSAPPGNSMGDGHNEQFF TGTGCCACCAGTGCCCCTCCGGGTAATTCCATGGGGGACGGCCACAATGAGCAGTTCTTC
14 TRBJ2-3 TRBV7-3 - - CASSPGLGTDTQYF TGTGCCAGCAGCCCTGGCCTGGGGACAGATACGCAGTATTTT
14 TRBJ2-3 TRBV14 - - CASSQGTEEDTQYF TGTGCCAGCAGCCAAGGGACAGAAGAGGATACGCAGTATTTT
14 TRBJ1-3 TRBV2 - - CASSGGESGNTIYF TGTGCCAGCAGTGGAGGCGAGTCTGGAAACACCATATATTTT
14 TRBJ2-3 TRBV5-6 - - CASSLPEAPQKQYF TGTGCCAGCAGCTTGCCGGAGGCCCCCCAAAAGCAGTATTTT
19 TRBJ2-5 TRBV7-2 - - CASSTLVGGGRRRGETQYF TGTGCCAGCAGCACACTGGTTGGTGGAGGGAGGCGTAGAGGGGAGACCCAGTACTTC
15 TRBJ2-7 TRBV7-9 TRBD1 once CASSIAGQGSYEQYF TGTGCCAGCAGCATTGCAGGACAGGGATCCTACGAGCAGTACTTC
15 TRBJ2-1 TRBV7-8 - once CASSPHPGRDNEQFF TGTGCCAGCAGCCCGCACCCTGGACGGGACAATGAGCAGTTCTTC
15 TRBJ2-3 TRBV7-2 - - CASSRKWQGTDTQYF TGTGCCAGCAGTCGTAAATGGCAGGGCACAGATACGCAGTATTTT
15 TRBJ2-7 TRBV5-6 TRBD1 - CASTYWGQEAYEQYF TGTGCCAGCACCTACTGGGGACAGGAGGCCTACGAGCAGTACTTC
15 TRBJ2-1 TRBV7-3 TRBD2 - CASSSGLAVYNEQFF TGTGCCAGCAGCTCTGGACTAGCGGTCTACAATGAGCAGTTCTTC
13 TRBJ2-7 TRBV19 TRBD1 - CASRGTGSYEQYF TGTGCCAGTAGAGGGACAGGCTCCTACGAGCAGTACTTC
14 TRBJ2-7 TRBV5-1 TRBD2 - CASSLEASGYEQYF TGCGCCAGCAGCTTGGAGGCTAGCGGCTACGAGCAGTACTTC
15 TRBJ1-4 TRBV6-1 TRBD1 - CASSEDPTGVEKLFF TGTGCCAGCAGTGAAGACCCGACAGGGGTGGAAAAACTGTTTTTT
15 TRBJ1-4 TRBV7-8 TRBD1 - CASSLRQGIVEKLFF TGTGCCAGCAGCTTGAGACAGGGCATCGTAGAAAAACTGTTTTTT
17 TRBJ2-3 TRBV2 TRBD2 - CASSDERGGFGTDTQYF TGTGCCAGCAGTGACGAGCGGGGGGGTTTCGGCACAGATACGCAGTATTTT